This is a list of T cell receptor beta chains from one sample in a study of blood T cell repertoires in COVID-19. The repertoire was sequenced with immunoSEQ multiplex PCR; TCRdb's copy has only in-frame clones and lacks some. The sample holds roughly 180,000 clones, 87% seen once. Source material: PBMCs or T cells enriched from blood (not recorded which). The receptors originated from a woman aged 30 to 39 who had recovered from COVID-19. Each CDR3 is given with its conserved first and last residue. A D gene is named only where the DNA matches it firmly. Clone size appears in some rows only: once, few, many, or a class for an expanded clone.

d_call	v_call	j_call	clone_size	cdr3_length	cdr3_nt	cdr3_aa
TRBD2	TRBV25-1	TRBJ2-7	NA	16	TGTGCCAGCAGTGGAGGACTAGCGGGAGGGCCGGGGGAGCAGTACTTC	CASSGGLAGGPGEQYF
NA	TRBV7-2	TRBJ1-5	NA	15	TGTGCCAGCAGCTTACTCGGGGGGGCCTATCAGCCCCAGCATTTT	CASSLLGGAYQPQHF
NA	TRBV6-5	TRBJ1-2	NA	13	TGTGCCAGCAGTTACGTCCAGTCCTATGGCTACACCTTC	CASSYVQSYGYTF
TRBD1	TRBV11-3	TRBJ2-1	NA	15	TGTGCCAGCAGCTTAGGGGGACAGGGCAACGATGAGCAGTTCTTC	CASSLGGQGNDEQFF
NA	TRBV7-9	TRBJ1-1	NA	14	TGTGCCAGCAGCTTAGACACAATGAACACTGAAGCTTTCTTT	CASSLDTMNTEAFF
TRBD1	TRBV7-3	TRBJ1-1	NA	14	TGTGCCAGCAGCAAAACCGGGGACAGGGCGATCGCTTTCTTT	CASSKTGDRAIAFF
TRBD2	TRBV19	TRBJ2-1	NA	15	TGTGCCAGTAGTCTAGCGGGAGGGCCCTACAATGAGCAGTTCTTC	CASSLAGGPYNEQFF
NA	TRBV14	TRBJ1-2	NA	15	TGTGCCAGCAGCTCCGGCCCCAGGGCCGCCTATGGCTACACCTTC	CASSSGPRAAYGYTF
NA	TRBV9	TRBJ2-6	NA	17	TGTGCCAGCAGCCCCCGGGGGGCCCTCTCTGGGGCCAACGTCCTGACTTTC	CASSPRGALSGANVLTF
TRBD1	TRBV6-6	TRBJ2-7	NA	14	TGTGCCAGCAGTTCAGGACAGGGGGCCGACGAGCAGTACTTC	CASSSGQGADEQYF
TRBD1	TRBV6-2/TRBV6-3	TRBJ1-2	NA	14	TGTGCCAGCAGTTACGGGACAGGGACGAAAGGCTACACCTTC	CASSYGTGTKGYTF
TRBD2	TRBV19	TRBJ2-5	NA	15	TGTGCCAGTACTACTAGCGGGAGGGCCCCAGAGACCCAGTACTTC	CASTTSGRAPETQYF
NA	TRBV27	TRBJ1-1	NA	10	TGTGCCAGTGGGGGGGCTGAAGCTTTCTTT	CASGGAEAFF
NA	TRBV11-2	TRBJ1-1	NA	14	TGTGCCAGCAGCTTAGATGGGACAAAGACTGAAGCTTTCTTT	CASSLDGTKTEAFF
NA	TRBV6-5	TRBJ2-1	once	15	TGTGCCAGCAGTTTAGGGGGGGCCGTCTGGAATGAGCAGTTCTTC	CASSLGGAVWNEQFF
NA	TRBV4-1	TRBJ2-2	NA	17	TGCGCCAGCAGCCCCATTCTAGGAAAGCCGAACACCGGGGAGCTGTTTTTT	CASSPILGKPNTGELFF
NA	TRBV11-2	TRBJ2-3	NA	14	TGTGCCAGCAGCCTATTACGCGGCGGAGGTACGCAGTATTTT	CASSLLRGGGTQYF
TRBD2	TRBV7-2	TRBJ2-7	NA	14	TGTGCCAGCAGCTTTTCCGGGACTAGCTACGAGCAGTACTTC	CASSFSGTSYEQYF
TRBD1	TRBV11-2	TRBJ1-2	NA	15	TGTGCCAGCAGCCCCGGGACAGGCCTCAACTATGGCTACACCTTC	CASSPGTGLNYGYTF
NA	TRBV20-1	TRBJ1-5	NA	13	TGCAGTGCTAGTATGACAGACAATCAGCCCCAGCATTTT	CSASMTDNQPQHF
TRBD2	TRBV4-1	TRBJ2-7	NA	17	TGCGCCAGCAGCCAAAGGGCTCCTAGCGGGGGGGCCTACGAGCAGTACTTC	CASSQRAPSGGAYEQYF
NA	TRBV29-1	TRBJ1-2	NA	14	TGCAGCGTTGATCAGGGGAAAACGGGATATGGCTACACCTTC	CSVDQGKTGYGYTF
NA	TRBV7-3	TRBJ1-1	NA	13	TGTGCCAGCAGCTTGGCGGAGACCACTGAAGCTTTCTTT	CASSLAETTEAFF
NA	TRBV4-2	TRBJ2-2	NA	15	TGTGCCAGCAGCTCCCGGGAAGAGGCCACCGGGGAGCTGTTTTTT	CASSSREEATGELFF
NA	TRBV30	TRBJ2-7	NA	12	TGTGCCTGGAGTGTACTTGGCTACGAGCAGTACTTC	CAWSVLGYEQYF
NA	TRBV11-2	TRBJ2-7	once	12	TGTGCCAGCAGCCTGAGCCAATACGAGCAGTACTTC	CASSLSQYEQYF
TRBD1	TRBV9	TRBJ1-2	NA	17	TGTGCCAGCAGCGTAGCTCCCCGCGGGACAGGGCTACGTGGCTACACCTTC	CASSVAPRGTGLRGYTF
NA	TRBV10-3	TRBJ1-2	NA	13	TGTGCCATCAGTCAACAGGGCCACTATGGCTACACCTTC	CAISQQGHYGYTF
TRBD2	TRBV7-2	TRBJ2-7	NA	15	TGTGCCAGCAGCTCCCATGGGACTAGTGGGCTCGAGCAGTACTTC	CASSSHGTSGLEQYF
TRBD1	TRBV25-1	TRBJ1-2	NA	15	TGTGCCAGCAGTGAATTAGGACAGGGTAACTATGGCTACACCTTC	CASSELGQGNYGYTF
TRBD1	TRBV6-2/TRBV6-3	TRBJ2-3	NA	16	TGTGCCAGCAGTCCCTCGACAGGGCCTAGTATAGATACGCAGTATTTT	CASSPSTGPSIDTQYF
NA	TRBV7-2	TRBJ1-4	NA	15	TGTGCCAGCAGCTCACCTGCCGCAGGTCAACCAAAACTGTTTTTT	CASSSPAAGQPKLFF
TRBD1	TRBV6-2/TRBV6-3	TRBJ1-5	NA	14	TGTGCCAGCAGTTTAGGACAGGGGTCCCAGCCCCAGCATTTT	CASSLGQGSQPQHF
NA	TRBV7-6	TRBJ1-2	NA	15	TGTGCCAGCAGCGATGACGGGGGTTTTAACTATGGCTACACCTTC	CASSDDGGFNYGYTF
NA	TRBV27	TRBJ1-1	NA	16	TGTGCCAGCAGTTTATCCCCTCCAATGGGGGCCCCCGAAGCTTTCTTT	CASSLSPPMGAPEAFF
TRBD1	TRBV2	TRBJ1-1	few	14	TGTGCCAGCATTAGGACAGGGGCGGACACTGAAGCTTTCTTT	CASIRTGADTEAFF
TRBD1	TRBV19	TRBJ1-2	NA	15	TGTGCCAGTAGTATAGTAGGGGACAGGGTGAATGGCTACACCTTC	CASSIVGDRVNGYTF
TRBD1	TRBV10-3	TRBJ1-1	NA	15	TGTGCCATCAGTGAACGACAGGGGGAAGGCACTGAAGCTTTCTTT	CAISERQGEGTEAFF
NA	TRBV29-1	TRBJ1-4	NA	12	TGCAGCGTTGAATACGGTAATGAAAAACTGTTTTTT	CSVEYGNEKLFF
NA	TRBV28	TRBJ1-1	NA	15	TGTGCCAGCAGCCCATACGGAGGGCTGAACACTGAAGCTTTCTTT	CASSPYGGLNTEAFF
TRBD1	TRBV28	TRBJ2-7	NA	13	TGTGCCAGCCGGGACAGGGTAAGATACGAGCAGTACTTC	CASRDRVRYEQYF
NA	TRBV29-1	TRBJ1-5	NA	13	TGCAGCGTTGAAGAACCGGGGATCCAGCCCCAGCATTTT	CSVEEPGIQPQHF
TRBD1	TRBV6-5	TRBJ1-2	NA	14	TGTGCCAGCAGTTACGGGGACAGCTTAGGTGGCTACACCTTC	CASSYGDSLGGYTF
NA	TRBV29-1	TRBJ1-5	NA	14	TGCAGCGTCCGACCCGGGACTAAGAGTGAGCCCCAGCATTTT	CSVRPGTKSEPQHF
TRBD2	TRBV7-2	TRBJ2-7	few	17	TGTGCCAGCAGCTTAATCCCCGGACTAGCGGGGGCCTACGAGCAGTACTTC	CASSLIPGLAGAYEQYF
TRBD1	TRBV19	TRBJ1-5	NA	15	TGTGCCAGTAGACTCCCGGGACAGCTCAATCAGCCCCAGCATTTT	CASRLPGQLNQPQHF
TRBD1	TRBV7-2	TRBJ2-4	NA	17	TGTGCCAGCAGCTTAGTGGGACAGGGGCGTTCCAAAAACATTCAGTACTTC	CASSLVGQGRSKNIQYF
TRBD1	TRBV9	TRBJ1-4	many	16	TGTGCCAGCAGCCTAAATGGACAGGCAACTAATGAAAAACTGTTTTTT	CASSLNGQATNEKLFF
NA	TRBV29-1	TRBJ2-1	NA	12	TGCAGCGGGGTTACAGGTTACAATGAGCAGTTCTTC	CSGVTGYNEQFF
TRBD1	TRBV4-3	TRBJ2-7	NA	14	TGCGCCAGCAGCCACGGGACAGGGGGCGACGAGCAGTACTTC	CASSHGTGGDEQYF
TRBD2	TRBV9	TRBJ2-1	NA	15	TGTGCCAGCAGCGTAGAGGCGGGGGGAGGGAATGAGCAGTTCTTC	CASSVEAGGGNEQFF
NA	TRBV6-2/TRBV6-3	TRBJ1-1	NA	15	TGTGCCAGCAGTTACAGGAGGGTAATCGACACTGAAGCTTTCTTT	CASSYRRVIDTEAFF
NA	TRBV4-3	TRBJ1-2	NA	15	TGCGCCAGCAGCCAAGATAGACAGGTCTCCTATGGCTACACCTTC	CASSQDRQVSYGYTF
NA	TRBV5-1	TRBJ2-7	NA	12	TGCGCCAGCAGCCTTACGATCGGCGAGCAGTACTTC	CASSLTIGEQYF
NA	TRBV16	TRBJ1-1	NA	15	TGTGCCAGCAGCCATGGGAGGCAGGGGAACACTGAAGCTTTCTTT	CASSHGRQGNTEAFF
NA	TRBV6-4	TRBJ1-4	once	14	TGTGCCTGCGATTTCAGGGGAGTGGGCGAAAAACTGTTTTTT	CACDFRGVGEKLFF
NA	TRBV5-5	TRBJ1-4	NA	13	TGTGCCAGCAGCCCCCAGGGTAATGAAAAACTGTTTTTT	CASSPQGNEKLFF